A selection of T cell receptor beta chains follows, all from one sample in a study of glioma-infiltrating T cells. TCRdb re-called the multiplex PCR reads with MiXCR, one entry per CDR3 protein. This sample has 400,000 or so distinct CDR3 sequences, with roughly 41% found just once. The specimen sequenced was glioma tissue, nonneoplastic brain tissue, or PBMCs (not recorded which). The source of these receptors is a human donor with low-grade glioma or glioblastoma, undergoing nonglioma brain surgery, or in good health (not recorded which). CDR3s include the opening cysteine and the closing phenylalanine or tryptophan. Fields, in order: V gene, J gene, D gene, clone size, CDR3 DNA, CDR3 protein. D genes are given only for firm matches. Some rows have no size entry. The others give once, few or many, or a class for an expanded clone.

>TRBV6-1|TRBJ2-7|TRBD1|few
TGTGCCAGCAGTAAGGGACAGTCGTTTGCCCACGAGCAGTACTTC
CASSKGQSFAHEQYF
>TRBV6-4|TRBJ1-2|TRBD1|few
TGTGCCAGCAGTGACTCGGACAGGGGGTACACCTTC
CASSDSDRGYTF
>TRBV7-3|TRBJ2-7|TRBD1|.
TGTGCCAGCAGCTTACCGACAGGGAGCTCCTACGAGCAGTACTTC
CASSLPTGSSYEQYF
>TRBV7-9|TRBJ2-2|TRBD2|.
TGTGCCTCGAGGCGGGGGGTCCCCCCCGGGGAGCTGTTTTTT
CASRRGVPPGELFF
>TRBV20-1|TRBJ1-1|.|many
TGCAGTGCTCGCACAGGGTATAGCACTGAAGCTTTCTTT
CSARTGYSTEAFF
>TRBV6-1|TRBJ2-7|.|.
TGTGCCAGCAGTGAATTAAGGCAGGATACCTACGAGCAGTACTTC
CASSELRQDTYEQYF
>TRBV20-1|TRBJ2-2|TRBD2|few
TGCAGTGCCCCTAAAAGACTAGCGACGAACACCGGGGAGCTGTTTTTT
CSAPKRLATNTGELFF
>TRBV28|TRBJ1-2|TRBD1|.
TGTGCCAGCAGCCCCTTACAGGGGGCGGGGGGCTACACCTTC
CASSPLQGAGGYTF
>TRBV10-2|TRBJ1-1|.|.
TGCGCCAGCAGTCGGGACGGTGGAAACACTGAAGCTTTCTTT
CASSRDGGNTEAFF
>TRBV18|TRBJ1-3|.|.
TGTGCCAGCTCACCCTCGGGCCCCCTCTCTGGAAACACCATATATTTT
CASSPSGPLSGNTIYF
>TRBV27|TRBJ2-7|.|few
TGTGCCAGCAGTTTAAGTGTCGGGGCCTTCTACGAGCAGTACTTC
CASSLSVGAFYEQYF
>TRBV28|TRBJ1-5|.|many
TGTGCCAGCAGGCCCATGAATCAGCCCCAGCATTTT
CASRPMNQPQHF
>TRBV27|TRBJ2-4|.|few
TGTGCCGCGTCGGACCTAGCCAAAAACATTCAGTACTTC
CAASDLAKNIQYF
>TRBV7-9|TRBJ2-2|TRBD1|.
TGTGCCAGCAGCTTTCGAACCTCCGGGACAGGGAAGGACACCGGGGAGCTGTTTTTT
CASSFRTSGTGKDTGELFF
>TRBV20-1|TRBJ1-6|.|few
TGCAGTGCTAGAGGGGGCCAGGCCGGCATCGATTCACCCCTCCACTTT
CSARGGQAGIDSPLHF
>TRBV4-3|TRBJ2-1|TRBD1|few
TGCGCCAGCAGCCAAGAATTCAGCAGGGGGATCAAGTTCTTC
CASSQEFSRGIKFF
>TRBV30|TRBJ1-5|TRBD1|.
TGTGCCTGGAGTGCCCTTACGACAGGGATCCAGCCCCAGCATTTT
CAWSALTTGIQPQHF
>TRBV28|TRBJ1-1|.|many
TGTGCCAGCAGCCGATTCAGCACTGAAGCTTTCTTT
CASSRFSTEAFF
>TRBV12-3/TRBV12-4|TRBJ1-4|.|.
TGTGCCAGCAATAAGGGCGGGGCGACTAATGAAAAACTGTTTTTT
CASNKGGATNEKLFF
>TRBV6-1|TRBJ2-7|.|many
TGTGCCAGCATGAGGAGCGGCGCTCGGGAGCAGTACTTC
CASMRSGAREQYF
>TRBV28|TRBJ2-7|TRBD1|.
TGTGCCGGCAGTTTGAATCTGGACAGGGAAGGCTACGAGCAGTACTTC
CAGSLNLDREGYEQYF
>TRBV7-9|TRBJ2-2|.|few
TGTGCCAGCAGCTCTAGGTACACCGGGGAGCTGTTTTTT
CASSSRYTGELFF
>TRBV12-3/TRBV12-4|TRBJ2-7|.|.
TGTGCCAGCAGGACAGGTTTTGATTACGAGCAGTACTTC
CASRTGFDYEQYF
>TRBV14|TRBJ2-1|TRBD1|once
TGTGCCAGCAGCCAAGGGACGGACAGGGTAATAGGGGATGAGCAGTTCTTC
CASSQGTDRVIGDEQFF
>TRBV7-2|TRBJ2-1|TRBD1|.
TGTGCCAGCAGCTCCCGGGACAGGGGGAACAATGAGCAGTTCTTC
CASSSRDRGNNEQFF
>TRBV4-1|TRBJ2-7|TRBD1|few
TGCGCCAGCAGCCAAAGCGGGACAGGGCAGTACGAGCAGTACTTC
CASSQSGTGQYEQYF
>TRBV28|TRBJ1-5|.|few
TGTGCCAGCAGTTTAATTGGTGACACTAGCAATCAGCCCCAGCATTTT
CASSLIGDTSNQPQHF
>TRBV7-3|TRBJ1-2|.|few
TGTGCCAGCAGCTTAACAGGGGAAGGAGGCTACACCTTC
CASSLTGEGGYTF
>TRBV20-1|TRBJ2-2|.|few
TGCAGTGCTAGTAAGGTCTCTAGCCAAGGAGCCGGGGAGCTGTTTTTT
CSASKVSSQGAGELFF
>TRBV2|TRBJ2-1|TRBD2|once
TGTGCCAGCAGTGACGAGGGGACTAGCGCGGGGGATGAGCAGTTCTTC
CASSDEGTSAGDEQFF
>TRBV6-2/TRBV6-3|TRBJ2-7|TRBD1|.
TGTGCCAGCAGTTACGGGAGACAGGGGGGAACCTACGAGCAGTACTTC
CASSYGRQGGTYEQYF
>TRBV7-2|TRBJ1-2|TRBD1|many
TGTGCCAGCAGCTCCCAGGGGGCCAGTGGCTACACCTTC
CASSSQGASGYTF
>TRBV2|TRBJ2-1|TRBD2|few
TGTGCCAGCAGGCGACTAGCCCCCTTTAATGAGCAGTTCTTC
CASRRLAPFNEQFF
>TRBV6-1|TRBJ2-1|TRBD2|many
TGTGCCAGCAGTTCCAGCGGGAGGACCTACAATGAGCAGTTCTTC
CASSSSGRTYNEQFF
>TRBV12-3/TRBV12-4|TRBJ1-2|TRBD1|.
TGTGCCAGCAGCCTCGGACAGGGGGCGCGCACCTTC
CASSLGQGARTF
>TRBV4-2|TRBJ2-7|.|.
TGTGCCAGCAGCCAAGATTCCAGTAACGAGCAGTACTTC
CASSQDSSNEQYF
>TRBV6-2/TRBV6-3|TRBJ1-1|TRBD1|many
TGTGCCAGCAGTTACCTGGGCTGGACAGGGGCGATTGAAGCTTTCTTT
CASSYLGWTGAIEAFF
>TRBV6-6|TRBJ1-1|TRBD1|many
TGTGCCAGCAGTTACCTCAATAGACAGGGTTTAACTGAAGCTTTCTTT
CASSYLNRQGLTEAFF
>TRBV28|TRBJ2-7|.|many
TGTGCCAGCAGGTCCCAGGGGGGAGGAGGATACGAGCAGTACTTC
CASRSQGGGGYEQYF
>TRBV28|TRBJ1-1|.|.
TGTGCCTCCTTACTCCTCGACAGAAAAAACACTGAAGCTTTCTTT
CASLLLDRKNTEAFF
>TRBV7-2|TRBJ1-6|.|.
TGTGCCAGCAGCTTAGAGGGACGGTATAATTCACCCCTCCACTTT
CASSLEGRYNSPLHF
>TRBV3-1|TRBJ1-1|TRBD1|many
TGTGCCAGCAGCCACCGGGACAGGTTTATGAACACTGAAGCTTTCTTT
CASSHRDRFMNTEAFF
>TRBV28|TRBJ2-7|.|.
TGTGCCAGCAGTTTAAGTGGACAGAGCGCTTTCTACGAGCAGTGCTTC
CASSLSGQSAFYEQCF
>TRBV19|TRBJ2-4|TRBD2|.
TGTGCCAGCAGTTTGTTAGCGGGCACCTACGATCAGTACTTC
CASSLLAGTYDQYF
>TRBV7-9|TRBJ2-1|.|.
TGTGCCAGCAGCTTATCAGTCGTGCAGTCTAAGCAGTTCTTC
CASSLSVVQSKQFF
>TRBV12-3/TRBV12-4|TRBJ2-2|TRBD1|.
TGTGCCAGCAGTTTATGGGACAGGGGACCCGGGGAGCTGTTTTTT
CASSLWDRGPGELFF
>TRBV28|TRBJ2-7|.|once
TGTGCCAGCAGTTTACAGGTGAAGGGGGTTTTGAGCGAGCAGTACTTC
CASSLQVKGVLSEQYF
>TRBV28|TRBJ2-3|TRBD2|many
TGTGCCAGCAGTCCAGTTTGGGACTACACAGATACGCAGTATTTT
CASSPVWDYTDTQYF
>TRBV28|TRBJ1-3|.|many
TGTGCCAGCAGTGACCTATCTCCGGTCTCTGGAAACACCATATATTTT
CASSDLSPVSGNTIYF
>TRBV19|TRBJ2-1|TRBD2|.
TGTGCCAGTAGTCAAAGGCTAGCGGGAGGCCCCAATGAGCAGTTCTTC
CASSQRLAGGPNEQFF
>TRBV19|TRBJ1-5|TRBD1|few
TGTGCCAGTAGTATCACAGGGGACGGCCAGCCCCAGCATTTT
CASSITGDGQPQHF
>TRBV28|TRBJ1-4|.|.
TGTGCCAGCAGCCATGGGTATCTAGGGTCGGGCGAAAAACTGTTTTTT
CASSHGYLGSGEKLFF
>TRBV4-2|TRBJ2-3|TRBD2|few
TGTGCCAGCACCCTTAGCGGGGCGGGCCCAGATACGCAGTATTTT
CASTLSGAGPDTQYF